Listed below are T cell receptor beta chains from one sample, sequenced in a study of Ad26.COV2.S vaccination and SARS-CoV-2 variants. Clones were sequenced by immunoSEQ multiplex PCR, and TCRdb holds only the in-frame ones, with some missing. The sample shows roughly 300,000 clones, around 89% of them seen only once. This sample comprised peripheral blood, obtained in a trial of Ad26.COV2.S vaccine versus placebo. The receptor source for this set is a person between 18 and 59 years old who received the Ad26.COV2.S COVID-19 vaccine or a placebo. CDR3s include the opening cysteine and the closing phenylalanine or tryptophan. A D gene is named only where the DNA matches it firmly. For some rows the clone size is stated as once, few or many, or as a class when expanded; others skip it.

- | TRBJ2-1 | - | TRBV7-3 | TGTGCCAGCAGCTCGACCAGAGGTGAGCAGTTCTTC | CASSSTRGEQFF
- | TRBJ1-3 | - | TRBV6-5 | TGTGCCAGCAGTTTGTCTCCGGGTGGGAGAAACACCATATATTTT | CASSLSPGGRNTIYF
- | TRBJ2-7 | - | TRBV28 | TGTGCCAGCAGTTTAGAGGTTTGGGAGCAGTACTTC | CASSLEVWEQYF
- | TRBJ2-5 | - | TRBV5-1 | TGCGCCAGCAGCCCGGCAGGGAGGCGGGAGACCCAGTACTTC | CASSPAGRRETQYF
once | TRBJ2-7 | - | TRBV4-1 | TGCGCCAGCAGCCAAGGGCAGGTAAACTCCTACGAGCAGTACTTC | CASSQGQVNSYEQYF
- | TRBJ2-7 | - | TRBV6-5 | TGTGCCAGCGCAGAATCGGGGTCCTACGAGCAGTACTTC | CASAESGSYEQYF
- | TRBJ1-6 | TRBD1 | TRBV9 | TGTGCCAGCAGCGTTGGCGATGGGACAGCGAATAATTCACCCCTCCACTTT | CASSVGDGTANNSPLHF
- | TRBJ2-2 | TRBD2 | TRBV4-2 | TGTGCCAGCAGCCCCAAGCCCGGGACTAGCGCAATACACAACACCGGGGAGCTGTTTTTT | CASSPKPGTSAIHNTGELFF
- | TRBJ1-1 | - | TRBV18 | TGTGCCAGCTCAGCCGATTTGAACACTGAAGCTTTCTTT | CASSADLNTEAFF
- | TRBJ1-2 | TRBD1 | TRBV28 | TGTGCCAGCACTGTCTCCAGCAGGGGGGAGCATGGCTACACCTTC | CASTVSSRGEHGYTF
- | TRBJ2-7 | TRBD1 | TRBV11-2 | TGTGCCAGCAGCTTACGTGGGACAGCAATCTACGAGCAGTACTTC | CASSLRGTAIYEQYF
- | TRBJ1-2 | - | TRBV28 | TGTGCCAGCAGTTTGTCGCAGAACTATGGCTACACCTTC | CASSLSQNYGYTF
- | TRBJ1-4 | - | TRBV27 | TGTGCCAGCAGCCCGTATTTAGCAACTAATGAAAAACTGTTTTTT | CASSPYLATNEKLFF